One sample yielded the 12 T cell receptor beta chains listed below, sequenced in a study of blood T cell repertoires in COVID-19. Sequencing used immunoSEQ multiplex PCR; TCRdb keeps in-frame clones, though not all of them. The sample lists 180,000 or so clones; around nine tenths were seen once. What was sequenced was peripheral blood. The receptor set was obtained from a man younger than 35 with active or convalescent COVID-19.

The J gene is TRBJ2-7, the V gene TRBV5-4; tentatively, D is TRBD2 (6 bases). This CDR3 contains 13 residues. V was shortened by 2 bases and J by 6 bases, with 12 bases between the two germline ends. CDR1 SGHNT and CDR2 YYREEE come from the germline V gene (reference sequence). CDR3 DNA: TGTGCCAGCAGCTTAGCAGATAGCGGCGAGCAGTACTTC. Residues: CASSLADSGEQYF.

This clone was seen only once. The chain uses TRBV27 and TRBJ1-3, with D unresolved. CDR1 is MNHEY, CDR2 SMNVEV, per germline (reference sequence). V lost 0 bases, J lost 0 bases, and 12 bases lay in between. The CDR3 runs to 17 residues. CDR3 sequence: CASSLSSSGISGNTIYF. CDR3 DNA: TGTGCCAGCAGTTTATCGTCCTCAGGAATCTCTGGAAACACCATATATTTT.

The chain has TRBV5-1 and TRBJ1-5; D call uncertain. V shed 2 bases and J shed 5 bases, with 8 bases lying between them. The CDR3 consists of 13 residues. The germline CDR1 and CDR2 sequences are SGHRS and YFSETQ. DNA of the CDR3: TGCGCCAGCAGCTTCGAACCAGATCAGCCCCAGCATTTT. Amino acids: CASSFEPDQPQHF.

The chain employs TRBV24-1 and TRBJ1-2; unclear D gene. CDR3 length equals 14 residues. The V gene lost 0 bases and the J gene lost 4 bases, with 8 bases spanning the gap. The germline CDR1 and CDR2 sequences are KGHDR and SFDVKD. CDR3 DNA: TGTGCCACCAGTGATTTGGGGCAAATCTATGGCTACACCTTC. Protein product: CATSDLGQIYGYTF.

This rearrangement joins TRBV6-5 to TRBJ1-1, with D maybe TRBD1 (6 bases). The ends were cut back, 10 bases at V and 6 bases at J, with 21 bases in the middle. This CDR3 comprises 14 residues. Germline V lookup: CDR1 MNHEY, CDR2 SVGAGI. The CDR3 DNA sequence: TGTGCCACCCGACGGGGGGGCATAATGGCTGAAGCTTTCTTT. It yields the protein CATRRGGIMAEAFF.

The table lists this clone with a count of one. The V and J genes are TRBV2 and TRBJ2-3, with 8 bases fitting TRBD2. Per germline, CDR1 SNHLY and CDR2 FYNNEI. V trimming: 7 bases; J trimming: 0 bases; junction bases outside the gene matches: 6. The CDR3 runs 15 residues. The CDR3 loop reads CASIHGRASTDTQYF. CDR3 nucleotide sequence: TGTGCCAGCATCCACGGGAGGGCTAGCACAGATACGCAGTATTTT.

This sequence joins TRBV11-3 and TRBJ2-7; TRBD2 agrees at 11 bases. The CDR3 totals 17 residues. Looked up from germline, CDR1 is SGHNT and CDR2 is YENEEA. Trimming removed 5 bases from V and 0 bases from J; junction bases left unmatched: 9. In DNA form, the CDR3 reads TGTGCCAGCAGCCCCCCCGAGGGACTAGCGGACTCCTACGAGCAGTACTTC. Its translation is CASSPPEGLADSYEQYF. Variable domain in full (rest from reference TRBV11-3 and TRBJ2-7): EAGVVQSPRYKIIEKKQPVAFWCNPISGHNTLYWYLQNLGQGPELLIRYENEEAVDDSQLPKDRFSAERLKGVDSTLKIQPAELGDSAVYLCASSPPEGLADSYEQYFGPGTRLTVT.

The chain joins TRBV15 to TRBJ1-5; TRBD1 aligns across 7 bases. With 0 bases clipped from V and 5 bases from J, the junction kept 7 bases outside the gene matches. The CDR3 covers 16 residues. The germline V gene encodes CDR1 LNHNV and CDR2 YYDKDF (reference sequence). The CDR3 region has the DNA TGTGCCACCAGCAGAGATCGAACAGGGGATGATCAGCCCCAGCATTTT. This sequence encodes CATSRDRTGDDQPQHF.

The chain is built from TRBV7-9 and TRBJ2-7; a weak D match, TRBD2 (6 bases). V was cut by 2 bases and J by 9 bases, with 14 bases left in between. The CDR3 spans 13 residues. CDR1 SEHNR and CDR2 FQNEAQ come from the germline V gene (reference sequence). In DNA, the CDR3 is TGTGCCAGCAGCTTAAGCCAGGGACTTGGGCAGTACTTC. It codes for CASSLSQGLGQYF.

This clone was picked up a small number of times. The chain joins TRBV11-2 to TRBJ2-2; D gene ambiguous. CDR1 SGHAT and CDR2 FQNNGV come from the germline V gene. CDR3 length: 12 amino acids. The V end was cut by 5 bases, the J end by 11 bases, with 12 bases between. CDR3 residues: CASSLSASELFF. The CDR3 bases are TGTGCCAGCAGCCTAAGTGCGTCAGAGCTGTTTTTT.

The rearrangement joins TRBV27 to TRBJ1-5, with a weak D call TRBD1 (6 bases). Trimming removed 3 bases from V and 3 bases from J, with 15 bases in between. Germline V CDR1 and CDR2: MNHEY, SMNVEV (reference sequence). CDR3 length: 16 amino acids. The CDR3 DNA is TGTGCCAGCAGTTTCTCGGGACAAACCTACAATCAGCCCCAGCATTTT. It yields the protein CASSFSGQTYNQPQHF.

This clone appeared a few times. The chain is built from TRBV5-4 and TRBJ1-2; 8 nucleotides agree with TRBD1. After removal of 4 bases from V and 12 bases from J, the junction contained 11 bases not matched to a gene. This CDR3 contains 13 residues. The germline CDR1 and CDR2 sequences are SGHNT and YYREEE (reference sequence). In DNA, the CDR3 is TGTGCCAGCAGCGCCGACAGGGGTGGGTATGACACCTTC. It specifies CASSADRGGYDTF.